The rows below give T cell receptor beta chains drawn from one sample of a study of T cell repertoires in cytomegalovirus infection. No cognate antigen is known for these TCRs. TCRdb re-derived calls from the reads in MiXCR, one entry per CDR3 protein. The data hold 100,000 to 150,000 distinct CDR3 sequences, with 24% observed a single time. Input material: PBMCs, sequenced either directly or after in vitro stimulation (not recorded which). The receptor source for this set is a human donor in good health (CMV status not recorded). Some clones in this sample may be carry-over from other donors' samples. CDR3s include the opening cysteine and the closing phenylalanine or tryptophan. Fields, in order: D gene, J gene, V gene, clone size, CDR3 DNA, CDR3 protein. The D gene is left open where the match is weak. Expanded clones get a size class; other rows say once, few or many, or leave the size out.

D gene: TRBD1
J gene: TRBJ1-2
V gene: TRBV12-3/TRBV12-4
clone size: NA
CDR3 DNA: TGTGCCAGCAGACTTATGACAGGGGGCGGAGGCTATGGCTACACCTTC
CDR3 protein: CASRLMTGGGGYGYTF

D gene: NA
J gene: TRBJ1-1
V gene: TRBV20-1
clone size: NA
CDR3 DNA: TGCAGTGCTAGGAGGACTAAAACTGAAGCTTTCTTT
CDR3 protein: CSARRTKTEAFF

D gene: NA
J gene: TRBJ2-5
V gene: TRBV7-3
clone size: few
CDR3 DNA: TGTGCCAGCAGTCCGAAAGGAAACCTAGAGACCCAGTACTTC
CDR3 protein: CASSPKGNLETQYF

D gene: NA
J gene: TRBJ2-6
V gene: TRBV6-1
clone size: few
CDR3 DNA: TGTGCCAGCAGAAACGGGGGAGCTGGGGCCAACGTCCTGACTTTC
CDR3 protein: CASRNGGAGANVLTF

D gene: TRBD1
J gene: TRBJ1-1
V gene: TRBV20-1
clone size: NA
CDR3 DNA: TGCAGTGCTAGGCCCCCGGGACAGGGGGTTTATAACACTGAAGCTTTCTTT
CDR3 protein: CSARPPGQGVYNTEAFF

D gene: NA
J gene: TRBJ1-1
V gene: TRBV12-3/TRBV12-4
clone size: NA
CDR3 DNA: TGTGCCAGCAGTTTAGTTGGGGCCCCTGAAGCTTTCTTT
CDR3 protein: CASSLVGAPEAFF

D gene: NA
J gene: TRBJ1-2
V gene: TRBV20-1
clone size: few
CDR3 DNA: TGCAGTGCTAGAGATTCAGGAAGAACCTATGGCTACACCTTC
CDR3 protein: CSARDSGRTYGYTF

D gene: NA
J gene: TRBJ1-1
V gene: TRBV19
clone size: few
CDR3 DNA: TGTGCCAGTAGTACCCCCGACAGGTTTGCTTCGAACACTGAAGCTTTCTTT
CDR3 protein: CASSTPDRFASNTEAFF

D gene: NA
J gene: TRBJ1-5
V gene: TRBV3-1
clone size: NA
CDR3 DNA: TGTGCCAGCAGCCAAGACCCAGGGATCAATCAGCCCCAGCATTTT
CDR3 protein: CASSQDPGINQPQHF

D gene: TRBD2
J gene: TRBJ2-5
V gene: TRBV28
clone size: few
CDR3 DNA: TGTGCCAGCAGTCCCCACATAGCGGGAGGCGATCAAGAGACCCAGTACTTC
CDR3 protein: CASSPHIAGGDQETQYF

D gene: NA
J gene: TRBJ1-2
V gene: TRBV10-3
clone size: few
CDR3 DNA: TGTGCCATCAGCGCCCGGGACGCTAACTATGGCTACACCTTC
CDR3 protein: CAISARDANYGYTF

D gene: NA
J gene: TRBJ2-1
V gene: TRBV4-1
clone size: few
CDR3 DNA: TGCGCCAGCAGCCAAGACGTTGCCAATGAGCAGTTCTTC
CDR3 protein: CASSQDVANEQFF

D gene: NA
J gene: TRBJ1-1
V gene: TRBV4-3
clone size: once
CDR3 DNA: TGCGCCAGCAGCCGGTCCCAGGGGATGTTCACTGAAGCTTTCTTT
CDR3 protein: CASSRSQGMFTEAFF

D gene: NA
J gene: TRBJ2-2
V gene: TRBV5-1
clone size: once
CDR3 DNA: TGCGCCAGCAGCTCCAGGAACTCCGGGGAGCTGTTTTTT
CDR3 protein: CASSSRNSGELFF

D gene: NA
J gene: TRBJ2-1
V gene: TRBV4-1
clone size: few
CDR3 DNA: TGCGCCAGCAGCCAAGGCGGTGGGGGCGCGTTCAGGGGTGAGCAGTTCTTC
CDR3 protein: CASSQGGGGAFRGEQFF

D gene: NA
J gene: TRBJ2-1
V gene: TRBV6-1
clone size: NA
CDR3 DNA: TGTGCCAGCACCTTAGTCAGCCAGTCGCGCCCCTCCTACAATGAGCAGTTCTTC
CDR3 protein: CASTLVSQSRPSYNEQFF

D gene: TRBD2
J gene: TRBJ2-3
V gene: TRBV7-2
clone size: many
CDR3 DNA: TGTGCCAGCAGCTTAAGGGGACTAGCGGGAGGGACGGGGGCAGATACGCAGTATTTT
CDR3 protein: CASSLRGLAGGTGADTQYF

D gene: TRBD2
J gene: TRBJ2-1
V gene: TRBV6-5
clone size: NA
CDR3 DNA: TGTGCCAGCAGTTATAGACTAGCGGGAGGGTTAGGGGACAATGAGCAGTTCTTC
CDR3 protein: CASSYRLAGGLGDNEQFF

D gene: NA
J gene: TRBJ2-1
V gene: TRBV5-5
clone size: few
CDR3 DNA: TGTGCCAGCAGCGCCCGTGGGATCGCGGGGCAATACAATGAGCAGTTCTTC
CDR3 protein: CASSARGIAGQYNEQFF

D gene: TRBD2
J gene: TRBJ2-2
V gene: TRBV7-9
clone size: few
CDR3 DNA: TGTGCCAGCACGTCCAGCGGGATCTATAACACCGGGGAGCTGTTTTTT
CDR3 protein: CASTSSGIYNTGELFF